This T cell receptor beta chain came from a study of cytomegalovirus exposure and HLA in healthy donors. Findings and limits, study-wide: 150 or so TCR beta chains were listed as cytomegalovirus-associated.

This table comes from immunoSEQ multiplex PCR, and its TCRdb copy is limited to in-frame clones, with some not included. The profile shows 130,000 or so clones, roughly 87% of them singletons. Concerning this clone: The antigen is not known.

This CDR3 contains 16 residues. Germline V lookup: CDR1 LNHNV, CDR2 YYDKDF (reference sequence). V shed 5 bases and J shed 1 base, with 15 bases lying between them. The clonotype comes from a woman between 18 and 30 years old in good health and CMV-seronegative. The rearrangement uses TRBV15 and TRBJ1-5; D is unclear. Material: PBMCs. The CDR3 reads CATSAGVGGSNQPQHF. The CDR3 bases are TGTGCCACCAGCGCCGGGGTAGGAGGGAGCAATCAGCCCCAGCATTTT.